A selection of T cell receptor beta chains follows, all from one sample in a study of shared clonotypes between healthy human individuals. Repertoires were generated with immunoSEQ multiplex PCR, while TCRdb's copy carries only in-frame clones and drops some. The sample carries some 2,000,000 clones, 85% to 95% recorded once. What was sequenced was naive CD4+ T cells sorted from blood. Receptors were obtained from a man between 18 and 35 years old in good health. The CDR3 runs from the conserved cysteine through the conserved F or W. A D gene is named only where the DNA matches it firmly.

>TRBD1|TRBV7-9|TRBJ2-3
CASSAGQGADTQYF
TGTGCCAGCAGCGCCGGACAGGGCGCAGATACGCAGTATTTT
>TRBD1|TRBV10-3|TRBJ2-4
CAISDPGTGPYWYF
TGTGCCATCAGTGACCCCGGGACAGGCCCCTATTGGTACTTC
>TRBD2|TRBV5-1|TRBJ2-3
CASSRTSGGTDTQYF
TGCGCCAGCAGCCGGACTAGCGGGGGGACAGATACGCAGTATTTT
>.|TRBV6-1|TRBJ1-2
CASKSGILLGYTF
TGTGCCAGCAAGAGCGGGATCCTATTGGGCTACACCTTC
>TRBD1|TRBV25-1|TRBJ2-5
CASSFPGGRETQYF
TGTGCCAGCAGCTTTCCAGGGGGAAGGGAGACCCAGTACTTC
>.|TRBV11-3|TRBJ2-1
CASSSGTMGSYNEQFF
TGTGCCAGCAGCTCCGGGACGATGGGTTCCTACAATGAGCAGTTCTTC
>.|TRBV9|TRBJ2-5
CASSVDTGQETQYF
TGTGCCAGCAGCGTAGATACAGGGCAAGAGACCCAGTACTTC
>TRBD1|TRBV28|TRBJ1-2
CATDTTDRGRYYGYTF
TGTGCCACCGACACAACGGACAGGGGGAGATACTATGGCTACACCTTC
>TRBD1|TRBV7-9|TRBJ2-3
CASSSDRVWTDTQYF
TGTGCCAGCAGCTCCGACAGGGTATGGACAGATACGCAGTATTTT
>.|TRBV2|TRBJ2-2
CASKIGGFNTGELFF
TGTGCCAGCAAAATCGGAGGGTTTAACACCGGGGAGCTGTTTTTT
>.|TRBV30|TRBJ1-2
CAWSRDSYNYGYTF
TGTGCCTGGTCCCGGGACTCTTATAACTATGGCTACACCTTC
>.|TRBV6-6|TRBJ1-1
CASSKTDVEAFF
TGTGCCAGCAGCAAGACGGATGTTGAAGCTTTCTTT